This entry is about one T cell receptor beta chain. The antigen remains undetermined. These data are taken from a study of CD8 T cells in Susac syndrome. Looking at the study overall: When their blood was taken, patients with Susac syndrome were therapy-naive, taking corticosteroids, or taking intravenous immunoglobulin alone.

Random hexamers were used to reverse transcribe about 0.5 to 1 ug of RNA. Amplification of TCR beta CDR3 used immunoSEQ multiplex PCR across 54 Vbeta and 13 Jbeta. TCRdb re-analysed the immunoSEQ multiplex PCR reads in MiXCR, keeping a single row per CDR3 protein. The sample lists about 190,000 distinct CDR3 sequences, 95% occurring once. The CD8+ and CD4+ T cells were isolated magnetically using a negative isolation approach, whereas the TEMRA cells were enriched by FACS. The CDR3 is 13 residues long. Trimming removed 3 bases at V and 3 bases at J, with 9 bases between. Study-level points and caveats: The CD4+ T cell repertoires in Susac syndrome were not clonally expanded.

The chain employs TRBV12-3 or TRBV12-4 and TRBJ2-7; the D is unclear. The sequence derives from a human donor with Susac syndrome. The sequenced sample consisted of CD4+ T cells from PBMCs. The CDR3 here is CASSFRRVYEQYF. CDR3 DNA: TGTGCCAGCAGTTTTCGTCGTGTCTACGAGCAGTACTTC.